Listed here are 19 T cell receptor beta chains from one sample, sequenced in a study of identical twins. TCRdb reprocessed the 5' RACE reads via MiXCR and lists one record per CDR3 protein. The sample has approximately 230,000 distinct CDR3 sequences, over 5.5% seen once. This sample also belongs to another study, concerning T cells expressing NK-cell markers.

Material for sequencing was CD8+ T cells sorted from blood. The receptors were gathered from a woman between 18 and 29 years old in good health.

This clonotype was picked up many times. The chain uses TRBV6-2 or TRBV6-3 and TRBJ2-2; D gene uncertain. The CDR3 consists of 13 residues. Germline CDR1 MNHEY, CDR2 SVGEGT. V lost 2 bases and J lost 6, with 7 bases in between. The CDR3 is CASSYDEAGELFF. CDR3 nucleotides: TGTGCCAGCAGTTACGATGAGGCCGGGGAGCTGTTTTTT.

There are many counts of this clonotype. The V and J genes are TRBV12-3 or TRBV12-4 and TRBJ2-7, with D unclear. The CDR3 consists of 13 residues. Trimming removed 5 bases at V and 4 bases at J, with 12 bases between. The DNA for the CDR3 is TGTGCCAGCAGTCCCGAGGACCGGTACGAGCAGTACTTC. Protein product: CASSPEDRYEQYF.

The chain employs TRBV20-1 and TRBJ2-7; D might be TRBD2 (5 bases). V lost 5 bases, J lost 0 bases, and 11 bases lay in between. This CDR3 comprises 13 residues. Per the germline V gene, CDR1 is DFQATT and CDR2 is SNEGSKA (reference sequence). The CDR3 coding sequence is TGCAGTGCTTCACTAGAAAGCTCCTACGAGCAGTACTTC. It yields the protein CSASLESSYEQYF.

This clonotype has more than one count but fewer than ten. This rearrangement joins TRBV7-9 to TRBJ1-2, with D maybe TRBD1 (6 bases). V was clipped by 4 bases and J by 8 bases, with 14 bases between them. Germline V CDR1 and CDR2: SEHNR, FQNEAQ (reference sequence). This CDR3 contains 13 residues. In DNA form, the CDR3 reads TGTGCCAGCAGCTCCCCAGGGGCGGGGGGCTACACCTTC. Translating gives CASSSPGAGGYTF.

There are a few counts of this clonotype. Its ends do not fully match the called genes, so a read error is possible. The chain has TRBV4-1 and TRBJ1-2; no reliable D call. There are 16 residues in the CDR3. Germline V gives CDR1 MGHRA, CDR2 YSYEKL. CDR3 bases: TGCGCCAGCAGCCAATTGAATGAACAGACCCACTATAGCTACACCTTC. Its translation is CASSQLNEQTHYSYTF.

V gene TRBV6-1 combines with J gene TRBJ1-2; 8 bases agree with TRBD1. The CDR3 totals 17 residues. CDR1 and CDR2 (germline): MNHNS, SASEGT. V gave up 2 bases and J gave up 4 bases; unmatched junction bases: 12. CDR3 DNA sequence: TGTGCCAGCAGTGAATATGCCACGACAGGGGATGGCTATGGCTACACCTTC. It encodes CASSEYATTGDGYGYTF.

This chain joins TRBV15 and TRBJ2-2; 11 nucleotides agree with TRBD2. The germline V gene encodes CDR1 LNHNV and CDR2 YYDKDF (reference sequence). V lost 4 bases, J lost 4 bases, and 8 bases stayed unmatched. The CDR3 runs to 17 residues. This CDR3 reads CATSTPGTSGLTGELFF. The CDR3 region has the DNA TGTGCCACCAGCACCCCCGGGACTAGCGGACTCACCGGGGAGCTGTTTTTT.

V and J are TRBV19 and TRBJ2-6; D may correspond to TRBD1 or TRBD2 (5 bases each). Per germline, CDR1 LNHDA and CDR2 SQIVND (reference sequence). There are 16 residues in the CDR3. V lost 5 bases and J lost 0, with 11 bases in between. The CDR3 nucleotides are TGTGCCAGTAGTGGCGACGGGGCCTCTGGGGCCAACGTCCTGACTTTC. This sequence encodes CASSGDGASGANVLTF.

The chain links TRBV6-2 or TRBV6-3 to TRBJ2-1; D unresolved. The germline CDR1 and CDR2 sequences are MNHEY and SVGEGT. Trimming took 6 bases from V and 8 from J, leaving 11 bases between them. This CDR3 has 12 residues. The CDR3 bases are TGTGCCAGCAGCCCTCTAGAGGATGAGCAGTTCTTC. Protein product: CASSPLEDEQFF.

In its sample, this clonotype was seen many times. The CDR3: CSVSPRTDTQYF. The CDR3 DNA follows: TGCAGCGTCAGCCCCCGCACAGATACGCAGTATTTT. V is TRBV29-1 and J is TRBJ2-3; the D is unclear. Germline V gives CDR1 SQVTM, CDR2 ANQGSEA. This CDR3 is built from 12 residues. The V end was cut by 6 bases, the J end by 1 base, with 8 bases between.

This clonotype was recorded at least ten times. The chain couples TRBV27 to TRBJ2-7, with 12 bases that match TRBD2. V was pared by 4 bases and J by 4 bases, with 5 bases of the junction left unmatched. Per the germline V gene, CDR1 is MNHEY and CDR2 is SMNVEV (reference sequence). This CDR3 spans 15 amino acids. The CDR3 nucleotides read TGTGCCAGCAGTTACACGACTAGCGGGAGTTACGAGCAGTACTTC. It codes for CASSYTTSGSYEQYF.

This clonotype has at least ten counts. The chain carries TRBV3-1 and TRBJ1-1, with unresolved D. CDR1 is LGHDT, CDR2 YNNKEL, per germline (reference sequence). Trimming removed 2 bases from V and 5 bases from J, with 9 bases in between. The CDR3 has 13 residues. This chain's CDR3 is CASSQLPGTEAFF. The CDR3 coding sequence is TGTGCCAGCAGCCAACTTCCGGGGACTGAAGCTTTCTTT.

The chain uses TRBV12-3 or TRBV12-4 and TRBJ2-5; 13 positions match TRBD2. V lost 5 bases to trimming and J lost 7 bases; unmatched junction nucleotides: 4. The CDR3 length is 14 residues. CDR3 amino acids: CASSRTSGRGTQYF. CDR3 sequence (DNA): TGTGCCAGCAGTAGGACTAGCGGGAGAGGGACCCAGTACTTC.

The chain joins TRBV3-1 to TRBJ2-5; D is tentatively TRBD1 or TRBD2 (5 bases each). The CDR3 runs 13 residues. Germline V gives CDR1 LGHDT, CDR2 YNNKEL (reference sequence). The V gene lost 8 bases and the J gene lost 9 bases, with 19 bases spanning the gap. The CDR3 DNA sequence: TGTGCCAGCGCCGTGGGGGACCCAGCGTCCCAGTACTTC. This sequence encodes CASAVGDPASQYF.

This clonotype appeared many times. CDR3 nucleotide sequence: TGCGCCAGCAGCTTAATCTTCGGGACCGGGGAGCTGTTTTTT. Protein: CASSLIFGTGELFF. This chain links TRBV5-1 with TRBJ2-2; D unclear. V lost 2 bases to trimming and J lost 5 bases, with 10 bases between them. Per germline, CDR1 SGHRS and CDR2 YFSETQ. The CDR3 extends over 14 amino acids.

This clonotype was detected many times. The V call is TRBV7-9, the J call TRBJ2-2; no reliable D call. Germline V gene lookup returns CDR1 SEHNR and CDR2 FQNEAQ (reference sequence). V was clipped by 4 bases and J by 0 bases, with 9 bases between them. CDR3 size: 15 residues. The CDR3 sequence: CASSYRGSNTGELFF. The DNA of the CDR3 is TGTGCCAGCAGCTACCGAGGTTCGAACACCGGGGAGCTGTTTTTT. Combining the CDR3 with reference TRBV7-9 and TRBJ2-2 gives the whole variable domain DTGVSQNPRHKITKRGQNVTFRCDPISEHNRLYWYRQTLGQGPEFLTYFQNEAQLEKSRLLSDRFSAERPKGSFSTLEIQRTEQGDSAMYLCASSYRGSNTGELFFGEGSRLTVL.

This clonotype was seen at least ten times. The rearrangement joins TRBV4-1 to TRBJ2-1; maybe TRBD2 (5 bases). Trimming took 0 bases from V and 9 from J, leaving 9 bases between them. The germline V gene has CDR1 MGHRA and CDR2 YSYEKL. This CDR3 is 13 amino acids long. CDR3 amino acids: CASSQEGLFEQFF. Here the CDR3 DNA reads TGCGCCAGCAGCCAAGAAGGACTCTTTGAGCAGTTCTTC.

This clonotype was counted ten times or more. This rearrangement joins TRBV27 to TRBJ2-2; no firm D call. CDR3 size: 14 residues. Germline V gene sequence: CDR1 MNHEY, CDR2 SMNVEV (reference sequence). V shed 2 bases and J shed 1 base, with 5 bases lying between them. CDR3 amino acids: CASSLALNTGELFF. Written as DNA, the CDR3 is TGTGCCAGCAGTTTAGCTCTGAACACCGGGGAGCTGTTTTTT.

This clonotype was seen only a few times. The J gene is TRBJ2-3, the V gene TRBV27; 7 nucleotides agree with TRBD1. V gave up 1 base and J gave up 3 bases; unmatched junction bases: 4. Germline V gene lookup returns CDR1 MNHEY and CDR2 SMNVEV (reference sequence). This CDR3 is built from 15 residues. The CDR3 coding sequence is TGTGCCAGCAGTTTATACAGGGGAGATACAGATACGCAGTATTTT. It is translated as CASSLYRGDTDTQYF.